This is a list of T cell receptor beta chains from one sample in a study of cytotoxic CD8 clonotypes in ibrutinib-treated CLL. The table came from immunoSEQ multiplex PCR; TCRdb's copy has only in-frame clones and leaves some out. This table holds 23,000 or so clones, roughly three quarters found once. The sample in question was PBMCs, obtained after 24 months of ibrutinib treatment. The receptor set was obtained from a human donor with chronic lymphocytic leukemia. Each CDR3 is given with its conserved first and last residue. The D gene is left open where the match is weak. Not all rows give a size; the values are once, few, many and, for expanded clones, a class.

>TRBV7-9|.|TRBD1|TRBJ1-2
TGTGCCAGCAGCCCCCACAGGGGGAGGGCCGGCTACACCTTC
CASSPHRGRAGYTF
>TRBV5-1|once|.|TRBJ1-6
TGCGCCAGCAGCTTAGGGGGGATACTCTATAATTCACCCCTCCACTTT
CASSLGGILYNSPLHF
>TRBV4-1|.|.|TRBJ1-4
TGCGCCAGCAGTCTCAGCCTGGGGAATGGTGCAACTAATGAAAAACTGTTTTTT
CASSLSLGNGATNEKLFF
>TRBV7-9|.|.|TRBJ2-7
TGTGCCAGCAGCTCACCCTACGAGCAGTACTTC
CASSSPYEQYF
>TRBV10-3|.|.|TRBJ1-2
TGTGCCCACTCTCTCCAGGGTGGGTATGGCTACACCTTC
CAHSLQGGYGYTF
>TRBV6-1|medium-sized|.|TRBJ1-4
TGTGCCAGCATTGGGCCTATCGGGGAAAAACTGTTTTTT
CASIGPIGEKLFF
>TRBV7-9|.|.|TRBJ2-3
TGTGCCAGCAGCCCTGGAGGGGGCCAGGCGGATACGCAGTATTTT
CASSPGGGQADTQYF
>TRBV30|few|TRBD1|TRBJ1-1
TGTGCCTGGAGTCAGGGGGGATGGACTGAAGCTTTCTTT
CAWSQGGWTEAFF
>TRBV9|.|.|TRBJ2-2
TGTGCCAGCAGCGGAAGCCCAAGGGCGGTCGGACTATCAGGCACCGGGGAGCTGTTTTTT
CASSGSPRAVGLSGTGELFF
>TRBV14|.|.|TRBJ2-5
TGTGCCAGCAGCCAAGTAACACGGACGGTCCAAGAGACCCAGTACTTC
CASSQVTRTVQETQYF
>TRBV5-8|.|TRBD1|TRBJ2-5
TGTGCCAGCAGCTTCCGGGACAGGGGGCTAGGAGAGACCCAGTACTTC
CASSFRDRGLGETQYF
>TRBV5-6|.|.|TRBJ1-2
TGTGCCAGCAGCTTGAGGGCAGAAGGAGGCTACACCTTC
CASSLRAEGGYTF
>TRBV11-3|.|.|TRBJ1-1
TGTGCCAGCAGCCAGAGGGCGAACACTGAAGCTTTCTTT
CASSQRANTEAFF
>TRBV2|.|TRBD2|TRBJ2-7
TGTGCCAGCCGGGCGGGGGTTACCTACGAGCAGTACTTC
CASRAGVTYEQYF
>TRBV5-6|.|.|TRBJ2-2
TGTGCCAGCAGCCGAGGGAACACCGGGGAGCTGTTTTTT
CASSRGNTGELFF
>TRBV19|.|TRBD2|TRBJ2-1
TGTGCCAGTAGCTCGGTTTCGGGCGGGGGATACAATGAGCAGTTCTTC
CASSSVSGGGYNEQFF
>TRBV29-1|.|.|TRBJ1-2
TGCAGCGTTAACCCGGACGGGAACTATGGCTACACCTTC
CSVNPDGNYGYTF
>TRBV19|.|.|TRBJ1-6
TGTGCCAGCTCCTACGGCATTAGTCCTAATTCACCCCTCCACTTT
CASSYGISPNSPLHF
>TRBV19|few|.|TRBJ1-6
TGTGCCAGTAGTACCGAGAGTTCACCCCTCCACTTT
CASSTESSPLHF
>TRBV5-6|.|.|TRBJ1-6
TGTGCCAGCAGCTTGGTAAATTCACCCCTCCACTTT
CASSLVNSPLHF
>TRBV19|.|.|TRBJ1-5
TGTGCCAGTGGAGTCTGGGGGGGAGACAGCAATCAGCCCCAGCATTTT
CASGVWGGDSNQPQHF
>TRBV6-6|.|.|TRBJ1-1
TGTGCCAGCACATTCGACCTCACTGAAGCTTTCTTT
CASTFDLTEAFF
>TRBV27|once|.|TRBJ2-7
TGTGCCAGCAGTATCCAGGGGGGTGACTCCTACGAGCAGTACTTC
CASSIQGGDSYEQYF
>TRBV7-9|.|.|TRBJ1-2
TGTGCCAGCAGCTTAAGGGGTGATAGGGATGGCTACACCTTC
CASSLRGDRDGYTF
>TRBV7-9|.|.|TRBJ1-1
TGTGCCAGCAGCTTAGCTCGACAGCGCGTTAAGAGAGAAGCTTTCTTT
CASSLARQRVKREAFF
>TRBV7-9|.|TRBD2|TRBJ2-5
TGTGCCAGCAGCTTAGCGTTTGCGGGGGGGCCGTTTGAGACCCAGTACTTC
CASSLAFAGGPFETQYF
>TRBV5-1|.|TRBD1|TRBJ1-2
TGCGCCAGCAGCTTGACCGGGACAGGATCTAATAACTATGGCTACACCTTC
CASSLTGTGSNNYGYTF
>TRBV2|.|.|TRBJ1-2
TGTGCCAGCAGTGAGGGGACAAGTACCGGCTACACCTTC
CASSEGTSTGYTF
>TRBV19|.|TRBD1|TRBJ2-1
TGTGCCAGTAGTGCAGACAGGGGATCCTACAATGAGCAGTTCTTC
CASSADRGSYNEQFF
>TRBV2|few|.|TRBJ2-3
TGTGCCAGCAATCCTTGGCGGGGGCTAGGTACAGATACGCAGTATTTT
CASNPWRGLGTDTQYF
>TRBV19|.|TRBD1|TRBJ1-1
TGTGCCAGTAGTATCCTCAGGGACAGGGAGTATGAAGCTTTCTTT
CASSILRDREYEAFF
>TRBV19|.|.|TRBJ2-6
TGTGCTAGTGGACGGTCTGGGGCCAACGTCCTGACTTTC
CASGRSGANVLTF
>TRBV9|few|.|TRBJ1-2
TGTGCCAGCAGCGGGACGGGGGCCCTATATGGCTACACCTTC
CASSGTGALYGYTF
>TRBV12-5|.|TRBD1|TRBJ1-2
TGTGCTAGTGGTTTGGTAGGTCGGGACAGAACCTACTATGGCTACACCTTC
CASGLVGRDRTYYGYTF
>TRBV2|.|.|TRBJ1-1
TGTGCCAGCAGTGACAGCCACTATGAAGCTTTCTTT
CASSDSHYEAFF
>TRBV19|many|.|TRBJ1-4
TGTGCCAGTAGTACCAACGGAGGGGAAAAACTGTTTTTT
CASSTNGGEKLFF
>TRBV18|.|.|TRBJ1-2
TGTGCCAGCTCCCCGCCCTCAATGGGGCCCTATGGCTACACCTTC
CASSPPSMGPYGYTF
>TRBV6-5|few|.|TRBJ1-6
TGTGCCAGCAGAGAGCGGGGCTATTCACCCCTCCACTTT
CASRERGYSPLHF
>TRBV21-1|.|.|TRBJ2-3
TGTGCCAGCAGCAAAGGTCCACTAGCGGGGGCCAGAGACACAGATACGCAGTATTTT
CASSKGPLAGARDTDTQYF
>TRBV18|.|TRBD1|TRBJ1-1
TGTGCCAGCTCAGGGACAGGGGGCTTGCTGAACACTGAAGCTTTCTTT
CASSGTGGLLNTEAFF
>TRBV18|few|TRBD1|TRBJ1-2
TGTGCCAGCTCATCTGGACAGGCTGGCTACACCTTC
CASSSGQAGYTF
>TRBV14|once|.|TRBJ2-2
TGTGCCAGCAGCCAAGATACCGCCATGACCGGGGAGCTGTTTTTT
CASSQDTAMTGELFF
>TRBV5-4|.|.|TRBJ2-2
TGTGCCAGCAGCTTTGGGGGGCTCACCGGGGAGCTGTTTTTT
CASSFGGLTGELFF
>TRBV2|few|.|TRBJ2-7
TGTGCCAGCAGTGATGGTCAGGGCCCCTACGAGCAGTACTTC
CASSDGQGPYEQYF
>TRBV2|.|.|TRBJ2-7
TGTGCCAGCTCCGGTCTCTCCTACGAGCAGTACTTC
CASSGLSYEQYF
>TRBV5-6|once|.|TRBJ2-7
TGTGCCAGCAGCTTAGTAGCAGGAAACTACGAGCAGTACTTC
CASSLVAGNYEQYF
>TRBV27|.|.|TRBJ2-7
TGTGCCAGCAGCCTCCCAGGGGCCTACGAGCAGTACTTC
CASSLPGAYEQYF
>TRBV21-1|.|.|TRBJ2-1
TGTGCCAGCAGCAAACCGGGACCCGGCAACCCTTACAATGAGCAGTTCTTC
CASSKPGPGNPYNEQFF
>TRBV2|.|.|TRBJ2-7
TGTGCCAGCAGTGAAGCGTTTTGGAGAAACAACGAGCAGTACTTC
CASSEAFWRNNEQYF
>TRBV19|.|.|TRBJ1-1
TGTGCCAGTAGTATTACGGACCTGAACACTGAAGCTTTCTTT
CASSITDLNTEAFF
>TRBV14|.|.|TRBJ1-1
TGTGCCAGCAGCCAAGGGGGGACTGAAGCTTTCTTT
CASSQGGTEAFF
>TRBV7-8|.|TRBD1|TRBJ1-4
TGTGCCAGCAGCAAACGGGACAGGAATGAAAAACTGTTTTTT
CASSKRDRNEKLFF
>TRBV27|.|.|TRBJ1-5
TGTGCCAGCAGTTGGGAGCGATATCAGCCCCAGCATTTT
CASSWERYQPQHF
>TRBV19|.|TRBD2|TRBJ2-5
TGTGCCAGTAGGCCAGGGACTACTCCATTGCAGACCCAGTACTTC
CASRPGTTPLQTQYF
>TRBV11-1|few|TRBD1|TRBJ2-1
TGTGCCAGCAGCTTAGCACAGGGGGACTACAATGAGCAGTTCTTC
CASSLAQGDYNEQFF
>TRBV27|.|.|TRBJ2-2
TGTGCCAGCAGTGTTGACAGGATAACCGGGGAGCTGTTTTTT
CASSVDRITGELFF
>TRBV19|.|.|TRBJ1-3
TGTGCCAGTAGTCCTCGATCCCCCGGGGCTGGAAACACCATATATTTT
CASSPRSPGAGNTIYF
>TRBV2|.|.|TRBJ2-1
TGTGCCAGCAGTGAGGAGGGGTCGAGCTCCTACAATGAGCAGTTCTTC
CASSEEGSSSYNEQFF
>TRBV5-1|few|TRBD2|TRBJ2-3
TGCGCCAGCAGCAACGTCCTTAGCGGGGGGGCGGATACGCAGTATTTT
CASSNVLSGGADTQYF